This T cell receptor (beta chain) appears in the sequencing data of a study of blood T cell repertoires in COVID-19. Turning to the study itself: Both acute and convalescent COVID-19 samples were obtained from the United States, Italy and Spain. T cells, B-cell-depleted T cells, or PBMCs provided the cDNA or gDNA that served as material.

CDR3 length equals 15 residues. The ends were cut back, 0 bases at V and 9 bases at J, with 15 bases in the middle. The germline V gene has CDR1 SEHNR and CDR2 FQNEAQ (reference sequence). Per the original data handling: Nucleated cell counts were estimated from reference gene primer amplification. Method: immunoSEQ multiplex PCR; TCRdb's copy keeps in-frame clones and lacks some. The D gene and trimming were derived from the DNA, and the V and J assignments and clone size from that table. The table has about 270,000 clones, roughly four fifths seen once. The genes are TRBV7-9 and TRBJ2-1; a weak D match, TRBD2 (7 bases). Sequencing used peripheral blood. The sequence derives from a woman between 45 and 65 years old who had recovered from COVID-19. The CDR3 loop reads CASSLAGGRRGEQFF. In nucleotides, the CDR3 is TGTGCCAGCAGCTTAGCCGGGGGGCGCCGGGGTGAGCAGTTCTTC.